This T cell receptor (beta chain) was captured in a study of PD-L1 blockade in urothelial cancer. Whole-study context: Analyses used blood from 3 weeks (second dose) and 6 weeks after treatment start. Study outcomes and limitations: Those with durable benefit had larger increases in tumor-associated blood clones at 3 weeks.

Libraries were prepared by immunoSEQ multiplex PCR; TCRdb keeps only in-frame clonotypes and omits some of them. The sample lists about 63,000 clones; about 86% were seen once. This clone was detected once. Its antigen remains unknown. From germline, CDR1 is SGHRS and CDR2 YFSETQ. CDR3 length: 16 amino acids. With 3 bases removed from V and 1 base from J, the gap between germline ends came to 17 bases. Documented time point: pretreatment peripheral blood. Pretreatment sampling and on-treatment sampling together yielded between 1 and 8 samples for each patient. The chain recombines TRBV5-1 with TRBJ2-7, with D tentatively TRBD2 (5 bases). This receptor was obtained from a man between 65 and 85 years old with urothelial cancer. Source: PBMCs, taken around atezolizumab (anti-PD-L1) treatment. This CDR3 reads CASSSRGDLFSYEQYF. CDR3 DNA sequence: TGCGCCAGCAGCTCTCGGGGAGACCTCTTTTCCTACGAGCAGTACTTC.